The 12 T cell receptor beta chains reported below all come from one sample, sequenced in a study of OX40 agonist ivuxolimab in advanced cancers. Method: immunoSEQ multiplex PCR; TCRdb's copy keeps in-frame clones and lacks some. The sample contains 60,000 or so clones, almost 95% of which appear only once. Sequenced here: CD4+ or CD8+ T cells sorted from blood, sampled in a trial of the OX40 agonist ivuxolimab. Receptors were obtained from an adult with an advanced solid tumor such as melanoma, head and neck, liver or kidney cancer.

This sequence joins TRBV9 and TRBJ2-7; the D call may be TRBD1 or TRBD2 (5 bases each). Between the trimmed V and J ends, which lost 4 bases and 9 bases, there was a span of 17 bases. There are 13 residues in the CDR3. Germline values: CDR1 SGDLS, CDR2 YYNGEE. CDR3 residues: CASSPSGEGTQYF. CDR3 nucleotide sequence: TGTGCCAGCAGCCCCTCCGGCGAGGGGACGCAGTACTTC.

CDR3 region: CASSYSGLAAGELFF. The CDR3 DNA follows: TGTGCCAGCAGTTACTCTGGACTAGCGGCCGGGGAGCTGTTTTTT. The gene calls are TRBV6-5 and TRBJ2-2, with TRBD2 identical over 10 bases. CDR3 length equals 15 residues. Germline V gene data show CDR1 as MNHEY and CDR2 as SVGAGI. After removal of 0 bases from V and 6 bases from J, the junction contained 1 base not matched to a gene.

The chain combines TRBV6-5 with TRBJ2-1, with 8 positions matching TRBD1. With 4 bases clipped from V and 6 bases from J, the junction kept 5 bases outside the gene matches. The CDR3 is made up of 14 amino acids. Germline loops: CDR1 MNHEY, CDR2 SVGAGI. As DNA, the CDR3 is TGTGCCAGCAGTTGGACAGGGACCGGCAATGAGCAGTTCTTC. Amino acids: CASSWTGTGNEQFF.

The rearrangement uses TRBV5-6 and TRBJ2-5; TRBD2 agrees at 10 bases. The germline CDR1 and CDR2 sequences are SGHDT and YYEEEE. Trimming cost V 0 bases and J 0 bases; bases outside gene matches: 11. CDR3 length equals 19 residues. The CDR3 sequence: CASSLEAPSGSPYQETQYF. The CDR3 region has the DNA TGTGCCAGCAGCTTGGAGGCACCTAGCGGGAGCCCATACCAAGAGACCCAGTACTTC.

This chain links TRBV5-6 with TRBJ1-5; tentatively, D is TRBD1 (6 bases). Trimming shortened V by 3 bases and J by 2 bases, and 12 bases separated the two germline ends. The CDR3 is 15 residues long. Germline CDR1 is SGHDT and CDR2 is YYEEEE. CDR3 coding DNA: TGTGCCAGCAGCTCCACGGGGGGCCGCAATCAGCCCCAGCATTTT. Residues: CASSSTGGRNQPQHF.

This clone showed up just once. This chain connects TRBV4-3 to TRBJ2-3; no reliable D call. Deletions cut 5 bases from V and 0 bases from J, with 6 bases between. CDR1 is LGHNA, CDR2 YSLEER, per germline. The CDR3 spans 13 residues. CDR3 bases: TGCGCCAGCAGCGCCGTTAGCACAGATACGCAGTATTTT. It is translated as CASSAVSTDTQYF.

V gene TRBV4-2 combines with J gene TRBJ2-7; 7 bases map to TRBD2. V shed 4 bases and J 7 bases; nucleotides not matched to a gene: 10. The CDR3 contains 14 residues. The germline CDR1 and CDR2 sequences are LGHNA and YNFKEQ. DNA of the CDR3: TGTGCCAGCAGCCGAGGACTAGAATCAGGGGAGCAGTACTTC. It encodes CASSRGLESGEQYF.

The chain is built from TRBV19 and TRBJ1-5; D gene unclear. V lost 6 bases to trimming and J lost 3 bases, with 9 bases between them. Germline CDR1 and CDR2: LNHDA and SQIVND (reference sequence). The CDR3 totals 13 residues. The CDR3 DNA follows: TGTGCCAGTAGACCCCGATCCAATCAGCCCCAGCATTTT. Protein product: CASRPRSNQPQHF.

V gene TRBV13 combines with J gene TRBJ2-3; tentatively, D is TRBD1 (6 bases). The CDR3 has 15 residues. The germline CDR1 and CDR2 sequences are PRHDT and FYEKMQ (reference sequence). Trimming removed 0 bases at V and 1 base at J, with 8 bases between. CDR3 in DNA: TGTGCCAGCAGCTTAGGGGGGGCGGGCACAGATACGCAGTATTTT. Amino acids: CASSLGGAGTDTQYF. The full variable domain, in which reference TRBV13 and TRBJ2-3 provide the parts outside the CDR3, is AAGVIQSPRHLIKEKRETATLKCYPIPRHDTVYWYQQGPGQDPQFLISFYEKMQSDKGSIPDRFSAQQFSDYHSELNMSSLELGDSALYFCASSLGGAGTDTQYFGPGTRLTVL.

This rearrangement joins TRBV5-4 to TRBJ2-1; no firm D call. Germline CDR1 is SGHNT and CDR2 is YYREEE (reference sequence). V was cut by 4 bases and J by 4 bases, with 18 bases left in between. This CDR3 has 16 residues. The DNA of the CDR3 is TGTGCCAGCAGCACCGGACCGACTCTATTTTACAATGAGCAGTTCTTC. It yields the protein CASSTGPTLFYNEQFF.

This chain connects TRBV30 to TRBJ1-2; D remains unclear. The CDR3 extends over 13 amino acids. V lost 7 bases and J lost 4, with 16 bases in between. Germline V lookup: CDR1 GTSNPN, CDR2 SVGIG (reference sequence). For the CDR3, the DNA is TGTGCCTCAAAAGGAAACGAATTCTATGGCTACACCTTC. Encoded protein: CASKGNEFYGYTF.

This chain connects TRBV27 to TRBJ1-1; the D is unclear. From germline, CDR1 is MNHEY and CDR2 SMNVEV (reference sequence). With 5 bases removed from V and 2 bases from J, the gap between germline ends came to 6 bases. The CDR3 totals 12 residues. The CDR3 reads CASSKLNTEAFF. The DNA of the CDR3 is TGTGCCAGCAGTAAATTAAACACTGAAGCTTTCTTT.